Below, one T cell receptor beta chain is given with its context. The data were obtained in a study of blood T cell repertoires in COVID-19. The germline V gene has CDR1 MDHEN and CDR2 SYDVKM. CDR3 length: 14 residues. V trimming: 8 bases; J trimming: 7 bases; junction bases outside the gene matches: 9. TCRdb keeps only in-frame clones here, not all; method: immunoSEQ multiplex PCR. The sample shows some 180,000 clones, about nine tenths of them seen only once. The sequence came from a man between 65 and 85 years old with active or convalescent COVID-19. The J gene is TRBJ2-3, the V gene TRBV28, with 10 bases identical to TRBD1. Material: peripheral blood. The CDR3 region is CASATGGAQNTQYF. The CDR3 DNA reads TGTGCCAGCGCGACAGGGGGCGCACAAAATACGCAGTATTTT.